This T cell receptor (beta chain) was found in a study of blood T cell repertoires in COVID-19. Whole-study context: The cDNA or gDNA used as material had been derived from T cells, B-cell-depleted T cells, or PBMCs.

Assay: immunoSEQ multiplex PCR; the TCRdb copy retains only in-frame clones and omits some. The table lists more than 200,000 clones, around nine tenths of them singletons. Germline values: CDR1 SGHVS, CDR2 FQNEAQ. The germline V and J ends were trimmed by 1 base and 3 bases, with 13 bases remaining between them. This CDR3 region has 16 residues. This sequence joins TRBV7-8 and TRBJ2-1; possibly TRBD2 for D (6 bases). The sample comprised PBMCs or T cells enriched from blood (not recorded which). The sequence derives from a woman aged 50 to 65 who had recovered from COVID-19. For the CDR3, the DNA is TGTGCCAGCAGCTTAGGAGTCCAGCGGGTCTACAATGAGCAGTTCTTC. Residues: CASSLGVQRVYNEQFF.